This entry lists 26 T cell receptor beta chains sequenced from one sample in a study of cytomegalovirus exposure and HLA in healthy donors. This PCR relied on a set of 60 Vbeta primers and 13 Jbeta primers. The protocol was immunoSEQ multiplex PCR, while the TCRdb copy is restricted to in-frame clones and leaves out a portion. This table holds approximately 140,000 clones, more than 65% found once. The sample taken for sequencing was PBMCs. The source of these receptors is a man between 50 and 59 years old in good health and CMV-seropositive.

The CDR3 spells CASSSSGVTTDTQYF. Here the CDR3 DNA reads TGTGCCAGCAGCTCGAGCGGGGTTACCACAGATACGCAGTATTTT. This sequence joins TRBV7-8 and TRBJ2-3, with 7 bases fitting TRBD2. Germline CDR1 is SGHVS and CDR2 is FQNEAQ. This CDR3 has 15 residues. After removal of 4 bases from V and 2 bases from J, the junction contained 6 bases not matched to a gene.

The chain links TRBV7-2 to TRBJ2-2; 9 bases line up with TRBD2. V shed 1 base and J 5 bases; nucleotides not matched to a gene: 5. There are 16 residues in the CDR3. Per germline, CDR1 SGHTA and CDR2 FQGNSA. CDR3 residues: CASSLESGRLTGELFF. The CDR3 DNA sequence: TGTGCCAGCAGCTTAGAAAGCGGGAGGTTGACCGGGGAGCTGTTTTTT.

The chain employs TRBV11-1 and TRBJ2-5, with TRBD1 identical over 9 bases. The germline V gene encodes CDR1 SGHAT and CDR2 FQDESV (reference sequence). CDR3 size: 14 residues. V lost 4 bases and J lost 3; bases outside the gene matches: 3. CDR3 amino acids: CASSSDRGKETQYF. CDR3 sequence (DNA): TGTGCCAGCAGCTCGGACAGGGGAAAAGAGACCCAGTACTTC.

This chain uses TRBV7-2 with TRBJ1-2; 7 positions agree with TRBD1. V lost 0 bases and J lost 2; bases outside the gene matches: 0. The germline V gene encodes CDR1 SGHTA and CDR2 FQGNSA. The CDR3 consists of 14 residues. CDR3 bases: TGTGCCAGCAGCTTAGCGACAGGGAACTATGGCTACACCTTC. Protein product: CASSLATGNYGYTF.

The chain carries TRBV18 and TRBJ2-2; the match to TRBD1 covers 7 bases. J lost 0 bases, V lost 6 bases, and 4 bases had no gene match. This CDR3 comprises 15 residues. The V gene's germline CDR1 is KGHSH and CDR2 LQKENI. The CDR3 is CASSLDRANTGELFF. CDR3 bases: TGTGCCAGCTCCCTAGACAGGGCGAACACCGGGGAGCTGTTTTTT.

This clone was recorded only once. The chain recombines TRBV9 with TRBJ1-1, with TRBD1 identical over 8 bases. Trimming took 1 base from V and 3 from J; bases not matched to a gene: 2. In germline, CDR1 is SGDLS, CDR2 YYNGEE. The CDR3 sequence is 14 residues long. The CDR3 DNA reads as TGTGCCAGCAGCGTATCAGGGGGCTACACTGAAGCTTTCTTT. Amino acid sequence: CASSVSGGYTEAFF.

This chain connects TRBV27 to TRBJ1-6; maybe TRBD1 (6 bases). Per germline, CDR1 MNHEY and CDR2 SMNVEV (reference sequence). The V end lost 3 bases, the J end lost 5 bases, and 14 bases lay between the germline ends. The CDR3 has 16 residues. CDR3 residues: CASSLRTVAHNSPLHF. CDR3 nucleotides: TGTGCCAGCAGTTTGAGGACAGTCGCCCATAATTCACCCCTCCACTTT.

The genes are TRBV10-3 and TRBJ2-3; 7 bases match TRBD1. The V gene end was trimmed by 6 bases and the J gene end by 5 bases; junction bases not matched to a gene: 8. This CDR3 is built from 14 residues. The germline V gene has CDR1 ENHRY and CDR2 SYGVKD. The CDR3 region has the DNA TGTGCCATCAGGACCGGGACAGACCGAGATACGCAGTATTTT. This codes for CAIRTGTDRDTQYF.

The J gene is TRBJ2-3, the V gene TRBV2, with D maybe TRBD1 (6 bases). This CDR3 has 13 amino acids. V lost 6 bases and J 2 bases, leaving 9 bases between the germline ends. Germline V gene data show CDR1 as SNHLY and CDR2 as FYNNEI. The chain's CDR3 is CASSQGNTDTQYF. The CDR3 DNA reads TGTGCCAGCAGCCAGGGGAACACAGATACGCAGTATTTT.

A remark on this clone: An end of the junction differs from the germline gene, which may be a read error. J is TRBJ2-1 and V is TRBV11-3, with 8 bases aligning to TRBD2. CDR1 is SGHNT, CDR2 YENEEA, per germline. The CDR3 is 15 amino acids. The CDR3, as DNA: TGTGCCAGCAGCGCGTTAGCGGGACCCTATAATGAGCAGTTCTTC. Translation: CASSALAGPYNEQFF.

The rearrangement joins TRBV19 to TRBJ1-5; 7 bases agree with TRBD1. The CDR3 consists of 15 residues. Germline V CDR1 and CDR2: LNHDA, SQIVND (reference sequence). V shed 6 bases, J shed 4 bases, and the junction held 9 bases outside the gene matches. CDR3 sequence (DNA): TGTGCCAGTAGGCTCGGACAGGTCTCGAATCAGCCCCAGCATTTT. Translating gives CASRLGQVSNQPQHF.

V is TRBV28 and J is TRBJ2-5; TRBD1 matches 8 bases. This CDR3 spans 14 amino acids. J gave up 5 bases and V 5 bases, and 7 bases lay outside the gene matches. Looked up from germline, CDR1 is MDHEN and CDR2 is SYDVKM. The CDR3 region is CASSRRDRIETQYF. The DNA of the CDR3 is TGTGCCAGCAGTCGCCGGGACAGGATTGAGACCCAGTACTTC.

V gene TRBV27 combines with J gene TRBJ1-1; 8 bases are a match to TRBD1. CDR3 length equals 14 residues. Germline CDR1 and CDR2: MNHEY and SMNVEV (reference sequence). Trimming took 5 bases from V and 1 from J; bases not matched to a gene: 3. CDR3 sequence reads: CASSRTGPNTEAFF. DNA of the CDR3: TGTGCCAGCAGTCGGACAGGGCCGAACACTGAAGCTTTCTTT.

This clone showed up just once. J is TRBJ2-1 and V is TRBV29-1; the match to TRBD1 covers 7 bases. V lost 1 base, J lost 8 bases, and 11 bases stayed unmatched. The germline V gene has CDR1 SQVTM and CDR2 ANQGSEA. CDR3 length: 15 amino acids. CDR3 amino acids: CSVEVADRAWHEQFF. In DNA, the CDR3 is TGCAGCGTTGAAGTAGCAGACAGGGCTTGGCATGAGCAGTTCTTC.

The V call is TRBV4-2, the J call TRBJ1-2; 8 nucleotides align to TRBD1. V shed 0 bases and J 4 bases; nucleotides not matched to a gene: 4. The CDR3 spans 15 residues. Germline V gene data show CDR1 as LGHNA and CDR2 as YNFKEQ. CDR3 residues: CASSQETGASYGYTF. The CDR3 bases are TGTGCCAGCAGCCAAGAGACAGGGGCAAGCTATGGCTACACCTTC.

V usage is TRBV28 and J usage is TRBJ1-2; the match to TRBD1 covers 9 bases. The CDR3 has 15 residues. The V and J ends lost 6 bases and 8 bases, in that order; junction bases with no gene match: 13. CDR1 and CDR2 (germline): MDHEN, SYDVKM. CDR3: CASRPTGTGPEGYTF. Here the CDR3 DNA reads TGTGCCAGCAGACCCACCGGGACAGGGCCTGAGGGCTACACCTTC.

The chain is built from TRBV28 and TRBJ2-4, with TRBD1 matching 10 bases. The CDR3 length is 16 residues. V gave up 5 bases and J gave up 6 bases; unmatched junction bases: 10. Germline V gives CDR1 MDHEN, CDR2 SYDVKM. The CDR3 DNA reads as TGTGCCAGCAGTCCCGGGACAGGGGTCGTCATAAACATTCAGTACTTC. This translates into CASSPGTGVVINIQYF.

This clone was recorded once. The chain joins TRBV5-1 to TRBJ1-4; possible D gene TRBD1, 6 bases. This CDR3 comprises 15 residues. Looked up from germline, CDR1 is SGHRS and CDR2 is YFSETQ. Between the trimmed V and J ends, which lost 0 bases and 8 bases, there was a span of 14 bases. The CDR3 reads CASSLEGQRQEKLFF. The DNA of the CDR3 is TGCGCCAGCAGCTTGGAAGGACAGCGCCAAGAAAAACTGTTTTTT.

This clone came up a few times. The J gene is TRBJ2-5, the V gene TRBV10-1; weak D call: TRBD1 (6 bases). The J call may be faulty, since TRBJ2-7 better matches the DNA end. The CDR3 is 13 residues long. Germline V gene data show CDR1 as WNHNN and CDR2 as SYGVQD (reference sequence). DNA of the CDR3: TGCGCCAGCAGTCGACAGGAGACCTACGAGCAGTACTTC. This encodes CASSRQETYEQYF.

As to this clone: Compared with germline, one end of the junction differs, possibly owing to a read error. In the same sample, other DNA sequences code for this CDR3. The chain couples TRBV5-1 to TRBJ1-4; no definite D call. The CDR3 is 14 amino acids. Germline loops: CDR1 SGHRS, CDR2 YFSETQ. This CDR3 is CASSLERNNEKLFF. DNA of the CDR3: TGCGCCAGCAGCTTGGAGCGGAATAATGAAAAACTGTTTTTC. The full variable domain, in which reference TRBV5-1 and TRBJ1-4 provide the parts outside the CDR3, is KAGVTQTPRYLIKTRGQQVTLSCSPISGHRSVSWYQQTPGQGLQFLFEYFSETQRNKGNFPGRFSGRQFSNSRSEMNVSTLELGDSALYLCASSLERNNEKLFFGSGTQLSVL.

This clone was counted once. This chain joins TRBV28 and TRBJ2-7, with 7 bases matching TRBD1. Trimming cost V 5 bases and J 3 bases; bases outside gene matches: 4. Germline CDR1 and CDR2: MDHEN and SYDVKM. The CDR3 runs to 13 residues. The CDR3 is CASSPGQDYEQYF. The DNA of the CDR3 is TGTGCCAGCAGTCCCGGACAGGACTACGAGCAGTACTTC.

This chain joins TRBV6-1 and TRBJ2-5, with TRBD2 matching 7 bases. The germline V gene encodes CDR1 MNHNS and CDR2 SASEGT. V trimming: 7 bases; J trimming: 4 bases; junction bases outside the gene matches: 12. The CDR3 is 15 residues long. The CDR3, as DNA: TGTGCCAGCATCCCCAATTGGGGGGGGAGAGAGACCCAGTACTTC. This translates into CASIPNWGGRETQYF.

The rearrangement links TRBV2 to TRBJ1-3; TRBD1 aligns across 8 bases. V lost 6 bases to trimming and J lost 0 bases; unmatched junction nucleotides: 4. The CDR3 spans 15 residues. Germline V gene lookup returns CDR1 SNHLY and CDR2 FYNNEI. The CDR3 coding sequence is TGTGCCAGCAGACAGGGGGGCCTCTCTGGAAACACCATATATTTT. It encodes CASRQGGLSGNTIYF.

This clone was seen a single time. The genes are TRBV6-4 and TRBJ2-1; D is perhaps TRBD2 (5 bases). Germline CDR1 is MRHNA and CDR2 is SNTAGT. This CDR3 spans 14 amino acids. Trimming shortened V by 5 bases and J by 5 bases, and 13 bases separated the two germline ends. In DNA form, the CDR3 reads TGTGCCAGCAGTCTGACTTTGGGAGACAATGAGCAGTTCTTC. As protein: CASSLTLGDNEQFF.

V is TRBV6-1 and J is TRBJ2-7; 11 bases are shared with TRBD2. Germline assignment: CDR1 MNHNS and CDR2 SASEGT. V shed 1 base and J 2 bases; nucleotides not matched to a gene: 1. The CDR3 contains 15 residues. The DNA for the CDR3 is TGTGCCAGCAGTGAAGGACTAGCGGGGACCTACGAGCAGTACTTC. Residues: CASSEGLAGTYEQYF.

The chain recombines TRBV6-5 with TRBJ1-1; tentatively, D is TRBD1 (5 bases). The CDR3 is made up of 14 amino acids. V lost 5 bases and J lost 11, with 21 bases in between. Germline CDR1 MNHEY, CDR2 SVGAGI. Written as DNA, the CDR3 is TGTGCCAGCAGTGCCCCTGGGGCCGCGGAGTGGGCTTTCTTT. Translating it yields CASSAPGAAEWAFF.